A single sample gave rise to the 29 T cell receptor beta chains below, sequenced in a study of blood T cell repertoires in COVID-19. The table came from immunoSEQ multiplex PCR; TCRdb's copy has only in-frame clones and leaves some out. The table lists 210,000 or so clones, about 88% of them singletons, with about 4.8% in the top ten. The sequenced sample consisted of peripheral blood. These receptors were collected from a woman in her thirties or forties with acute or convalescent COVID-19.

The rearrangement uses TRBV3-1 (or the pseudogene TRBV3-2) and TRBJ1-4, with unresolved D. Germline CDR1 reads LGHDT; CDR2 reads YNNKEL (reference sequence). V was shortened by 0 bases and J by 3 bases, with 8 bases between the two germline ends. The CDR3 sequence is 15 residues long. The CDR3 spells CASSQEGGSNEKLFF. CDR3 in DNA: TGTGCCAGCAGCCAAGAGGGCGGGTCTAATGAAAAACTGTTTTTT.

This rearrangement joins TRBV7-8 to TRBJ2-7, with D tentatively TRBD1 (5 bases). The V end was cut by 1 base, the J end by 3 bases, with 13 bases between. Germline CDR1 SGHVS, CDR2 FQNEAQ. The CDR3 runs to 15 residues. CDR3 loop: CASSLDRTTNYEQYV. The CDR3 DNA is TGTGCCAGCAGCTTAGACCGGACAACAAACTACGAGCAGTACGTC.

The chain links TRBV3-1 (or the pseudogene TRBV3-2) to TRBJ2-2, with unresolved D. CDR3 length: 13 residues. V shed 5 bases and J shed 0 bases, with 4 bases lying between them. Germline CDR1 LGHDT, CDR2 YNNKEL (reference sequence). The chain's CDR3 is CASSYSNTGELFF. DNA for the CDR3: TGTGCCAGCAGCTACTCGAACACCGGGGAGCTGTTTTTT.

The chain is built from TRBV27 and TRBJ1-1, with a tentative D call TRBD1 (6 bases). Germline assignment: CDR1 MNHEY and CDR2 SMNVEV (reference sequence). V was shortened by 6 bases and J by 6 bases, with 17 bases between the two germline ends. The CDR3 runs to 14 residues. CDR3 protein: CASRIGQHVAEAFF. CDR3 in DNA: TGTGCCAGCAGGATCGGACAGCACGTAGCTGAAGCTTTCTTT.

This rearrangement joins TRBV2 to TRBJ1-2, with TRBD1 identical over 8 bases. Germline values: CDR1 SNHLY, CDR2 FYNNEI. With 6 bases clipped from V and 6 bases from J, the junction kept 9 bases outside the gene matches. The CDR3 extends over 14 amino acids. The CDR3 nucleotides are TGTGCCAGCAGGCCAGGACAGGGTGCAAATGGCTACACCTTC. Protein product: CASRPGQGANGYTF.

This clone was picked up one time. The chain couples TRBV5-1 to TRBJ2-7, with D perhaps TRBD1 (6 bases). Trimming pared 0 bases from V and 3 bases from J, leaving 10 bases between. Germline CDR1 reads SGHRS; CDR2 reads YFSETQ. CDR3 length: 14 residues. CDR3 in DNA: TGCGCCAGCAGCTTGGAAGGGGGAATCTACGAGCAGTACGTC. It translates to CASSLEGGIYEQYV.

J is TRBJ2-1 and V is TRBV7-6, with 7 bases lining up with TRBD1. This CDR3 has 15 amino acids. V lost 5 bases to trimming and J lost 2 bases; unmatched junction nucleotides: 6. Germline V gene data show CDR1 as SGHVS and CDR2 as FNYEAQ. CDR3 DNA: TGTGCCAGCAGCGTTTCCGGGACAGCCTACAATGAGCAGTTCTTC. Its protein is CASSVSGTAYNEQFF.

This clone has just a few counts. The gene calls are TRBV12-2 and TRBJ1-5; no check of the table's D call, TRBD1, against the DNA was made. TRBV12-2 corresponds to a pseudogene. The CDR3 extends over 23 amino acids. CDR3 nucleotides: TGTGCAAGTCGCCCGATGAGTGTGAACGCGACCGGGACAGGTACTCATAGCAATCAGCCCCAGCATTTT. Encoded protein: CASRPMSVNATGTGTHSNQPQHF.

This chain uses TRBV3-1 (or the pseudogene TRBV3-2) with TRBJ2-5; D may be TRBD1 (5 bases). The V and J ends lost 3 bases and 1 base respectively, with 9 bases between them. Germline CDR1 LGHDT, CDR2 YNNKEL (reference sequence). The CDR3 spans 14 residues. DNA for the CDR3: TGTGCCAGCAGCCAGCGACAGACCCAAGAGACCCAGTACTTC. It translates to CASSQRQTQETQYF.

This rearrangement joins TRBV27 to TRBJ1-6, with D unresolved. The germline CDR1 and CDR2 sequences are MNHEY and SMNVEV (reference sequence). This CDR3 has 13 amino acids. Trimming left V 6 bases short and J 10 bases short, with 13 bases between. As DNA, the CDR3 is TGTGCCAGCAGCCGACGACTCGAATCACCCCTCCACTTT. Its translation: CASSRRLESPLHF.

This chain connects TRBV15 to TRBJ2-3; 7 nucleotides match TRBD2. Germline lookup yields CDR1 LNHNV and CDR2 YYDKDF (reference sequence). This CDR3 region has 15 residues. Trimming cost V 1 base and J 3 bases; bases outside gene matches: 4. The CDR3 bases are TGTGCCACCAGCAGAGCGGGGGGTGCGACAGATACGCAGTATTTT. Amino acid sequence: CATSRAGGATDTQYF.

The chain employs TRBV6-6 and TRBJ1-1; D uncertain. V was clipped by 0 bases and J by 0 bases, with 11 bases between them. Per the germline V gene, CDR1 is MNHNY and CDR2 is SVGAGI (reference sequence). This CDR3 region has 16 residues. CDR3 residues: CASSYSRRNMNTEAFF. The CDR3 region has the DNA TGTGCCAGCAGTTACTCGAGGCGGAACATGAACACTGAAGCTTTCTTT.

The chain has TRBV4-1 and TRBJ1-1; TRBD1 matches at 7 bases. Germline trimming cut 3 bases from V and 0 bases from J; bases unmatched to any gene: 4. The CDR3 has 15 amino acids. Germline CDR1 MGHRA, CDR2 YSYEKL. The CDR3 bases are TGCGCCAGCAGCCACCAGGGGGGACTGAACACTGAAGCTTTCTTT. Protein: CASSHQGGLNTEAFF.

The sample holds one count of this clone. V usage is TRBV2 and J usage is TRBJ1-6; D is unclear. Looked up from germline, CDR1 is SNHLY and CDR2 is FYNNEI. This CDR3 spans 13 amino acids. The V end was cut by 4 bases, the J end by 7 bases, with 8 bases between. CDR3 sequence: CASSGEENSPLHF. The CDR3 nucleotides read TGTGCCAGCAGTGGGGAGGAGAATTCACCCCTCCACTTT. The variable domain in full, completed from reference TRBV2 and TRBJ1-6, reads EPEVTQTPSHQVTQMGQEVILRCVPISNHLYFYWYRQILGQKVEFLVSFYNNEISEKSEIFDDQFSVERPDGSNFTLKIRSTKLEDSAMYFCASSGEENSPLHFGNGTRLTVT.

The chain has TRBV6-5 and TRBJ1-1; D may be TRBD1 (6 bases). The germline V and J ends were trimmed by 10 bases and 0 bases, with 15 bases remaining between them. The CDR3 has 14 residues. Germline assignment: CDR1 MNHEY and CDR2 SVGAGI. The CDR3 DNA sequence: TGTGCCACATGCCAGGGGTACATGAACACTGAAGCTTTCTTT. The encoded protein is CATCQGYMNTEAFF.

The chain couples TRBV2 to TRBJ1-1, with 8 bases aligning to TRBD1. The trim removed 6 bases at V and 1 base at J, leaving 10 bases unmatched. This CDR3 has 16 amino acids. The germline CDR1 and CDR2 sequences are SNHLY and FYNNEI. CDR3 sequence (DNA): TGTGCCAGCAGCCCCGGGACAGGCCTAGGGAACACTGAAGCTTTCTTT. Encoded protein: CASSPGTGLGNTEAFF.

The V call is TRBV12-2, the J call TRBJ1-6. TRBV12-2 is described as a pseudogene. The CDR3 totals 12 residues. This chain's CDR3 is CASRFPGSPLHF. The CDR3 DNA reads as TGTGCAAGTCGCTTCCCGGGTTCACCCCTCCACTTT.

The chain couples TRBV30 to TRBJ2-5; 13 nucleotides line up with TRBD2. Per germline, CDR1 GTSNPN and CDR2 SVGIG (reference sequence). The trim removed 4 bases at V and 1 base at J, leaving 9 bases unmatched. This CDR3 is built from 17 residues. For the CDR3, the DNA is TGTGCCTGGAAGGGACTAGCGGGGACCGGCCTCCAAGAGACCCAGTACTTC. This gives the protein CAWKGLAGTGLQETQYF.

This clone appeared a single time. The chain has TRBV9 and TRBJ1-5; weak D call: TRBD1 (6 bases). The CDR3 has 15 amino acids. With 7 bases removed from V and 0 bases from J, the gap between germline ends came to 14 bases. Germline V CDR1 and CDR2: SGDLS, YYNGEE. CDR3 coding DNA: TGTGCCAGCGGCCCCAGACAGGCTAGCAATCAGCCCCAGCATTTT. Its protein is CASGPRQASNQPQHF.

Here the CDR3 DNA reads TGTGCCAGCAAGTCAACCGGGGACAATGAGCAGTTCTTC. It translates to CASKSTGDNEQFF. V is TRBV12-3 or TRBV12-4 and J is TRBJ2-1; D may be TRBD2 (5 bases). This CDR3 is built from 13 residues. V lost 7 bases and J 5 bases, leaving 12 bases between the germline ends.

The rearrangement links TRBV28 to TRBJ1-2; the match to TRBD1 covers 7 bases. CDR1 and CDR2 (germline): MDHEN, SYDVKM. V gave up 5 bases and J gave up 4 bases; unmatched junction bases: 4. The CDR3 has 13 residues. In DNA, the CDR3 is TGTGCCAGCAGTAGGACAGGCGTCTATGGCTACACCTTC. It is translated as CASSRTGVYGYTF.

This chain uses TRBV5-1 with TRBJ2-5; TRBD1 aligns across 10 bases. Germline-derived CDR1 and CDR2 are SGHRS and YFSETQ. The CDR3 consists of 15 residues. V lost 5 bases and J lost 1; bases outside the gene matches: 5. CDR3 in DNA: TGCGCCAGCAGTCCAAGGACAGGGGGCCAAGAGACCCAGTACTTC. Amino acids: CASSPRTGGQETQYF.

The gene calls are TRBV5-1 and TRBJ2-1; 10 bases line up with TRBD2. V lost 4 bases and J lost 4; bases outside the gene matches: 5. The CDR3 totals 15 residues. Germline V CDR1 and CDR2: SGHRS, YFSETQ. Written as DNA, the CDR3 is TGCGCCAGCAGCGGAGCGGGGGGGCCGTACAATGAGCAGTTCTTC. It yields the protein CASSGAGGPYNEQFF.

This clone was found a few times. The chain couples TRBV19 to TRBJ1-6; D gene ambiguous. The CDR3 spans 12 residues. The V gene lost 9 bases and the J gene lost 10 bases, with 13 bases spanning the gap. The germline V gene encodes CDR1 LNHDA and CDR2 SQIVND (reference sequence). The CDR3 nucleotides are TGTGCCAGCAGCACCGGGTCCTCACCCCTCCACTTT. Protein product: CASSTGSSPLHF. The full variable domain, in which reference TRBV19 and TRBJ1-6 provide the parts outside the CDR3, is DGGITQSPKYLFRKEGQNVTLSCEQNLNHDAMYWYRQDPGQGLRLIYYSQIVNDFQKGDIAEGYSVSREKKESFPLTVTSAQKNPTAFYLCASSTGSSPLHFGNGTRLTVT.

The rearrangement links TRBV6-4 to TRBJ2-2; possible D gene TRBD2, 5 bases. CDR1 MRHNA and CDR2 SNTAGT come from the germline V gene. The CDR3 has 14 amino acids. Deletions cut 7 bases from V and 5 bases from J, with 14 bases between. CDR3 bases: TGTGCCAGCACCGACGACCGGGAAACCGGGGAGCTGTTTTTT. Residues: CASTDDRETGELFF.

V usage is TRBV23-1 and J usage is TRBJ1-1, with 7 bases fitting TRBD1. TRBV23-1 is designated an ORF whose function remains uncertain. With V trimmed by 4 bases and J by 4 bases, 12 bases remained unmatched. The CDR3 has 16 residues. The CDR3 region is CASSRKGAKAGTEAFF. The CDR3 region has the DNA TGCGCCAGCAGTCGGAAGGGGGCAAAGGCGGGCACTGAAGCTTTCTTT.

CDR3 protein: CASSLAGLAGLYNEQFF. For the CDR3, the DNA is TGTGCCAGCAGCTTAGCGGGACTAGCGGGCCTCTACAATGAGCAGTTCTTC. The chain uses TRBV11-1 and TRBJ2-1, with 12 bases that match TRBD2. J gave up 3 bases and V 0 bases, and 3 bases lay outside the gene matches. The CDR3 contains 17 residues. Germline V gene lookup returns CDR1 SGHAT and CDR2 FQDESV (reference sequence).

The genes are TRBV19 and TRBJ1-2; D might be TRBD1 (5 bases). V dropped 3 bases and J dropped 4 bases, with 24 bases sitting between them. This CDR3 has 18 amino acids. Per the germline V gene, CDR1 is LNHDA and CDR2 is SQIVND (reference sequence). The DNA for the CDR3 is TGTGCCAGTAGTATGGTTGGGGCTATAGGACCGGTGCCCTATGGCTACACCTTC. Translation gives CASSMVGAIGPVPYGYTF.

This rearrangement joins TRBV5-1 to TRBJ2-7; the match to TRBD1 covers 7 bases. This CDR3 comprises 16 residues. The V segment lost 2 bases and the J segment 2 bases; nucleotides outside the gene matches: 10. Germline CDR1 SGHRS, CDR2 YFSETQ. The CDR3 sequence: CASSLKPGQLTYEQYV. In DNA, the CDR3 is TGCGCCAGCAGCTTAAAACCGGGACAGCTAACCTACGAGCAGTACGTC.